A selection of T cell receptor beta chains follows, all from one sample in a study of blood T cell repertoires in COVID-19. TCRdb's table, derived via immunoSEQ multiplex PCR, lists solely in-frame clones and lacks some. The sample holds just under 350,000 clones, almost 90% seen once. Sequences were obtained from peripheral blood. The receptors originated from a woman aged 70-85 years with COVID-19, enrolled during active disease. The CDR3 runs from the conserved cysteine through the conserved F or W. Each record gives: D gene, J gene, clone size, V gene, CDR3 protein, CDR3 DNA. D genes are given only for firm matches. Only part of the rows carry a size: once, few, many, or a class if the clone is expanded.

TRBD1 | TRBJ2-5 | - | TRBV5-3 | CARSWKTGKVAQETQYF | TGTGCCAGAAGCTGGAAGACAGGGAAGGTGGCCCAAGAGACCCAGTACTTC
- | TRBJ1-1 | - | TRBV27 | CASSPTGNTEAFF | TGTGCCAGCAGCCCGACAGGGAACACTGAAGCTTTCTTT
- | TRBJ1-1 | - | TRBV5-6 | CASRPGFVNTEAFF | TGTGCCAGCAGGCCAGGGTTCGTGAACACTGAAGCTTTCTTT
- | TRBJ1-2 | - | TRBV4-3 | CASSHSRDSYGYTF | TGCGCCAGCAGCCACTCCCGTGACAGCTATGGCTACACCTTC
- | TRBJ2-7 | - | TRBV9 | CASSVGTSPHEQYF | TGTGCCAGCAGCGTAGGAACATCCCCCCACGAGCAGTACTTC
- | TRBJ1-2 | - | TRBV30 | CACREGSNYGYTF | TGTGCCTGTCGGGAGGGAAGTAACTATGGCTACACCTTC
- | TRBJ1-2 | - | TRBV19 | CASSIVGQSPYGYTF | TGTGCCAGTAGTATAGTTGGACAGAGTCCCTATGGCTACACCTTC
- | TRBJ1-3 | - | TRBV5-1 | CASSLVQPSGDTIYF | TGCGCCAGCAGCTTGGTTCAGCCCTCAGGGGACACCATATATTTT
- | TRBJ1-1 | few | TRBV21-1 | CASSKGGGTEAFF | TGTGCCAGCAGCAAAGGGGGAGGGACTGAAGCTTTCTTT
- | TRBJ1-2 | - | TRBV7-9 | CASSLAGGGYGYTF | TGTGCCAGCAGCTTAGCGGGAGGAGGCTATGGCTACACCTTC
- | TRBJ1-1 | - | TRBV4-3 | CASSQDPFTGNTEAFF | TGCGCCAGCAGCCAAGATCCCTTTACAGGGAACACTGAAGCTTTCTTT
TRBD1 | TRBJ1-5 | few | TRBV6-1 | CASSEAGGKAQPQHF | TGTGCCAGCAGTGAAGCAGGGGGCAAAGCTCAGCCCCAGCATTTT
- | TRBJ2-3 | - | TRBV7-9 | CASSLGGWDTQYF | TGTGCCAGCAGCTTAGGGGGCTGGGATACGCAGTATTTT
- | TRBJ1-5 | - | TRBV7-2 | CASSLGQSYQPQHF | TGTGCCAGCAGCTTAGGACAAAGCTATCAGCCCCAGCATTTT
TRBD2 | TRBJ2-3 | once | TRBV7-2 | CASRTSGGALDTQYF | TGTGCCAGCAGGACTAGCGGCGGGGCGTTAGATACGCAGTATTTT
- | TRBJ2-5 | - | TRBV6-5 | CASSYSGRAETQYF | TGTGCCAGCAGTTACTCGGGCAGGGCTGAGACCCAGTACTTC
- | TRBJ1-2 | once | TRBV5-5 | CASSPRDSYNGYTF | TGTGCCAGCAGCCCCCGGGACTCCTACAATGGCTACACCTTC
TRBD2 | TRBJ2-3 | - | TRBV5-4 | CASSLAGVVDTQYF | TGTGCCAGCAGCCTAGCGGGAGTAGTGGATACGCAGTATTTT
- | TRBJ2-2 | - | TRBV7-2 | CASSFSRDTGELFF | TGTGCCAGCAGCTTCAGCAGGGACACCGGGGAGCTGTTTTTT
- | TRBJ1-3 | - | TRBV24-1 | CATSDSRTGGNTIYF | TGTGCCACCAGTGATTCCCGGACGGGAGGAAACACCATATATTTT
TRBD1 | TRBJ1-6 | - | TRBV7-8 | CASSASGQGRSSPLHF | TGTGCCAGCAGCGCCTCCGGACAGGGGAGGAGTTCACCCCTCCACTTT
- | TRBJ2-3 | - | TRBV7-9 | CASSLVAGWQYF | TGTGCCAGCAGCTTGGTTGCAGGGTGGCAATATTTT
- | TRBJ2-5 | - | TRBV29-1 | CSVDRGGAGETQYF | TGCAGCGTTGATAGGGGGGGCGCGGGGGAGACCCAGTACTTC
TRBD2 | TRBJ2-5 | once | TRBV9 | CASSVGSGGEETQYF | TGTGCCAGCAGCGTAGGGAGCGGGGGGGAAGAGACCCAGTACTTC
TRBD1 | TRBJ1-4 | once | TRBV6-5 | CASRIQGLWEKLFF | TGTGCCAGCAGAATACAGGGGCTTTGGGAAAAACTGTTTTTT
TRBD1 | TRBJ2-1 | - | TRBV30 | CAWSVKSTGKQFF | TGTGCCTGGAGTGTAAAGTCGACAGGGAAGCAGTTCTTC
TRBD1 | TRBJ1-1 | - | TRBV9 | CASSVETGDNTEAFF | TGTGCCAGCAGCGTCGAGACAGGGGACAACACTGAAGCTTTCTTT
- | TRBJ1-3 | - | TRBV12-5 | CASSFSGNTIYF | TGTGCTAGTAGCTTCTCTGGAAACACCATATATTTT
TRBD1 | TRBJ2-7 | - | TRBV9 | CASSVGGQGSYEQYF | TGTGCCAGCAGCGTAGGGGGACAGGGTTCCTACGAGCAGTACTTC
- | TRBJ1-2 | once | TRBV5-1 | CASSLAERIAGGYTF | TGCGCCAGCAGCTTGGCCGAGAGGATCGCCGGTGGCTACACCTTC
TRBD2 | TRBJ2-3 | - | TRBV5-1 | CASSLAGARADTQYF | TGCGCCAGCAGCCTAGCGGGGGCCAGGGCAGATACGCAGTATTTT
TRBD1 | TRBJ2-2 | - | TRBV6-2/TRBV6-3 | CASSYGTGRTGELFF | TGTGCCAGCAGTTACGGGACAGGGCGGACCGGGGAGCTGTTTTTT
- | TRBJ1-5 | - | TRBV2 | CASGRTGISNQPQHF | TGTGCCAGCGGTAGAACAGGGATTAGCAATCAGCCCCAGCATTTT
TRBD1 | TRBJ1-1 | few | TRBV3-1/TRBV3-2 | CASSHWDRNTEAFF | TGTGCCAGCAGCCATTGGGACAGGAACACTGAAGCTTTCTTT
- | TRBJ2-1 | - | TRBV7-2 | CASSFRASSYNEQFF | TGTGCCAGCAGCTTCAGGGCGAGCTCCTACAATGAGCAGTTCTTC
TRBD1 | TRBJ2-7 | - | TRBV19 | CASSVDREYEQYF | TGTGCCAGTAGTGTCGACAGGGAATACGAGCAGTACTTC
- | TRBJ1-2 | once | TRBV5-4 | CASSSENYGYTF | TGTGCCAGCAGCAGCGAAAACTATGGCTACACCTTC
TRBD2 | TRBJ2-3 | - | TRBV24-1 | CATSDTSGGSTDTQYF | TGTGCCACCAGTGACACTAGCGGGGGTTCCACAGATACGCAGTATTTT
- | TRBJ2-2 | - | TRBV9 | CASGPGTHPTGELFF | TGTGCCAGCGGACCGGGAACCCATCCAACCGGGGAGCTGTTTTTT
- | TRBJ1-5 | - | TRBV19 | CASSIERATSNQPQHF | TGTGCCAGTAGTATAGAAAGAGCTACGAGCAATCAGCCCCAGCATTTT